Shown below are 25 T cell receptor beta chains from a single sample sequenced in a study of immune evolution from preneoplasia to lung adenocarcinoma. Only in-frame clones appear in the TCRdb table, and some are missing; sequencing was by immunoSEQ multiplex PCR. The table lists around 21,000 clones, about 71% of them singletons. The sequencing sample was made of FFPE invasive lung adenocarcinoma tissue. Receptors originate from a person between 55 and 69 years old with lung adenocarcinoma.

This clone was detected only a few times. The CDR3 DNA reads as TGTGCCTGGAGGAGGCAGGGGAACTCTGGAAACACCATATATTTT. Its protein product is CAWRRQGNSGNTIYF. V usage is TRBV30 and J usage is TRBJ1-3; D is possibly TRBD1 (6 bases). Trimming stripped 3 bases from V and 0 bases from J, with 12 bases between. This CDR3 is 15 amino acids long. Germline lookup yields CDR1 GTSNPN and CDR2 SVGIG (reference sequence).

The chain has TRBV5-1 and TRBJ2-3, with 9 bases aligning to TRBD2. The junction had 13 bases not matched to a gene; V was cut back by 3 bases and J by 2 bases. The CDR3 length is 18 residues. CDR1 and CDR2 from the germline V gene are SGHRS and YFSETQ. CDR3 sequence (DNA): TGCGCCAGCAGCTGGGGGGGTAGCGGGAGCTTCGCCACAGATACGCAGTATTTT. This translates into CASSWGGSGSFATDTQYF.

The CDR3 nucleotides are TGCGCCAGCAGCGACCAGGGCGGCATGAACACTGAAGCTTTCTTT. Amino acids: CASSDQGGMNTEAFF. The V and J genes are TRBV5-1 and TRBJ1-1, with TRBD1 as a possible D gene (5 bases). The CDR3 consists of 15 residues. V was trimmed by 4 bases and J by 0 bases, leaving 13 bases between them. Germline CDR1 and CDR2: SGHRS and YFSETQ.

V is TRBV7-9 and J is TRBJ2-5; 9 nucleotides match TRBD2. Germline V gene sequence: CDR1 SEHNR, CDR2 FQNEAQ (reference sequence). CDR3 length: 15 amino acids. Trimming at V came to 5 bases and at J to 5 bases, leaving 9 bases not matched to a gene. In nucleotides, the CDR3 is TGTGCCAGCAGCCCCCTCAGGACTAGCGCGGAGACCCAGTACTTC. Translation gives CASSPLRTSAETQYF.

Only one count was recorded for this clone. The chain has TRBV5-1 and TRBJ2-5, with D unresolved. The CDR3 has 14 residues. Per the germline V gene, CDR1 is SGHRS and CDR2 is YFSETQ. V gave up 2 bases and J gave up 6 bases, with 14 bases separating them. This chain's CDR3 is CASSFIPGEKTQYF. The CDR3 DNA follows: TGCGCCAGCAGCTTCATTCCAGGAGAGAAGACCCAGTACTTC.

This clone was counted between two and nine times. This sequence joins TRBV5-1 and TRBJ2-7; 7 bases are shared with TRBD2. Germline CDR1 and CDR2: SGHRS and YFSETQ. V shed 0 bases and J 0 bases; nucleotides not matched to a gene: 0. This CDR3 spans 14 amino acids. Written as DNA, the CDR3 is TGCGCCAGCAGCTTGGGGACTAGCTCCTACGAGCAGTACTTC. It yields the protein CASSLGTSSYEQYF.

This clone was recorded only once. J is TRBJ2-3 and V is TRBV29-1, with D unclear. The CDR3 is 13 amino acids. Trimming left V 6 bases short and J 2 bases short, with 12 bases between. Germline CDR1 SQVTM, CDR2 ANQGSEA. The CDR3 is CSVKGSYTDTQYF. The CDR3 region has the DNA TGCAGCGTAAAGGGCAGTTACACAGATACGCAGTATTTT.

The chain combines TRBV4-1 with TRBJ2-1, with TRBD1 identical over 9 bases. CDR1 is MGHRA, CDR2 YSYEKL, per germline. With V trimmed by 4 bases and J by 6 bases, 10 bases remained unmatched. CDR3 length: 16 residues. CDR3 loop: CASSRSGTGILNEQFF. In DNA, the CDR3 is TGCGCCAGCAGCCGCTCCGGGACAGGGATCCTCAATGAGCAGTTCTTC.

The gene calls are TRBV29-1 and TRBJ2-7; 11 bases map to TRBD2. The germline V gene has CDR1 SQVTM and CDR2 ANQGSEA. V was pared by 4 bases and J by 4 bases, with 9 bases of the junction left unmatched. This CDR3 has 15 amino acids. CDR3: CSVAPKLAGVYEQYF. The CDR3, as DNA: TGCAGCGTTGCCCCAAAACTAGCGGGAGTGTACGAGCAGTACTTC.

This chain's CDR3 is CASSLTGGIGTDTQYF. CDR3 bases: TGCGCCAGCAGCTTGACAGGGGGTATAGGGACAGATACGCAGTATTTT. The chain recombines TRBV5-1 with TRBJ2-3; 8 bases match TRBD1. Germline assignment: CDR1 SGHRS and CDR2 YFSETQ. With 1 base clipped from V and 3 bases from J, the junction kept 7 bases outside the gene matches. The CDR3 runs 16 residues.

The CDR3 region is CASSLGHRDITGELFF. For the CDR3, the DNA is TGCGCCAGCAGCTTGGGGCACAGGGATATCACCGGGGAGCTGTTTTTT. This chain links TRBV5-1 with TRBJ2-2; D might be TRBD1 (6 bases). The CDR3 runs to 16 residues. Trimming took 0 bases from V and 4 from J, leaving 13 bases between them. Germline V lookup: CDR1 SGHRS, CDR2 YFSETQ.

This clone has more than one count but fewer than ten. The genes are TRBV28 and TRBJ1-5; D not resolved. The CDR3 loop spans 15 amino acids. In germline, CDR1 is MDHEN, CDR2 SYDVKM. V lost 6 bases to trimming and J lost 1 base, with 13 bases between them. CDR3 nucleotides: TGTGCCAGCAGCCTATTCCCGAACAGCAATCAGCCCCAGCATTTT. Its protein product is CASSLFPNSNQPQHF. Looking up the rest from reference TRBV28 and TRBJ1-5 gives the full variable domain: DVKVTQSSRYLVKRTGEKVFLECVQDMDHENMFWYRQDPGLGLRLIYFSYDVKMKEKGDIPEGYSVSREKKERFSLILESASTNQTSMYLCASSLFPNSNQPQHFGDGTRLSIL.

This rearrangement joins TRBV2 to TRBJ2-1, with 7 bases that match TRBD2. There are 15 residues in the CDR3. The trim removed 4 bases at V and 1 base at J, leaving 4 bases unmatched. Germline CDR1 and CDR2: SNHLY and FYNNEI. CDR3 region: CASSVDGGSYNEQFF. CDR3 nucleotide sequence: TGTGCCAGCAGTGTTGACGGGGGGTCCTACAATGAGCAGTTCTTC.

The rearrangement uses TRBV7-9 and TRBJ2-5; D might be TRBD2 (6 bases). The CDR3 covers 14 residues. Germline V gene sequence: CDR1 SEHNR, CDR2 FQNEAQ (reference sequence). Trimming took 4 bases from V and 1 from J, leaving 10 bases between them. The CDR3 loop is CASSSPGVQETQYF. CDR3 DNA sequence: TGTGCCAGCAGCTCCCCGGGGGTCCAAGAGACCCAGTACTTC.

V is TRBV11-2 and J is TRBJ2-1; a possible D gene is TRBD2 (5 bases). Germline lookup yields CDR1 SGHAT and CDR2 FQNNGV. V lost 5 bases to trimming and J lost 8 bases, with 13 bases between them. CDR3 size: 13 residues. This CDR3 reads CASSPFSVDEQFF. DNA of the CDR3: TGTGCCAGCAGCCCGTTTAGCGTGGATGAGCAGTTCTTC. The full variable domain, with the rest looked up from reference TRBV11-2 and TRBJ2-1, is EAGVAQSPRYKIIEKRQSVAFWCNPISGHATLYWYQQILGQGPKLLIQFQNNGVVDDSQLPKDRFSAERLKGVDSTLKIQPAKLEDSAVYLCASSPFSVDEQFFGPGTRLTVL.

The V and J genes are TRBV9 and TRBJ2-7, with 10 bases fitting TRBD1. The V gene's germline CDR1 is SGDLS and CDR2 YYNGEE. Trimming removed 7 bases from V and 5 bases from J; junction bases left unmatched: 6. This CDR3 has 13 amino acids. In nucleotides, the CDR3 is TGTGCCAGCTCGACAGGGGGCTGGGACGAGCAGTACTTC. Translated: CASSTGGWDEQYF.

J is TRBJ2-3 and V is TRBV9; D may match TRBD1 or TRBD2 (7 bases each). Per the germline V gene, CDR1 is SGDLS and CDR2 is YYNGEE. The CDR3 runs 18 residues. The germline V and J ends were trimmed by 0 bases and 4 bases, with 21 bases remaining between them. CDR3 sequence: CASSVGAGLQGGADTQYF. CDR3 nucleotide sequence: TGTGCCAGCAGCGTAGGAGCGGGTCTCCAGGGGGGGGCAGATACGCAGTATTTT.

The table lists this clone with a few counts. The chain combines TRBV10-2 with TRBJ1-1, with D hard to call. V gave up 7 bases and J gave up 3 bases, with 6 bases separating them. The CDR3 contains 11 residues. Germline CDR1 reads WSHSY; CDR2 reads SAAADI. Here the CDR3 reads CASKRDTEAFF. The CDR3 DNA reads TGCGCCAGCAAGCGGGACACTGAAGCTTTCTTT.

This clone was counted once. V usage is TRBV7-2 and J usage is TRBJ1-1; D gene uncertain. The CDR3 has 14 residues. Germline assignment: CDR1 SGHTA and CDR2 FQGNSA. V dropped 3 bases and J dropped 1 base, with 9 bases sitting between them. The CDR3 DNA reads TGTGCCAGCAGCTTCAACTGGGGGAACACTGAAGCTTTCTTT. This gives the protein CASSFNWGNTEAFF.

This sequence joins TRBV28 and TRBJ2-1, with TRBD1 matching 7 bases. Germline CDR1 reads MDHEN; CDR2 reads SYDVKM. The CDR3 sequence is 16 residues long. V lost 5 bases and J lost 5; bases outside the gene matches: 12. The CDR3 nucleotides are TGTGCCAGCAGTCCCCTGGACAGGACACTCCACAATGAGCAGTTCTTC. It encodes CASSPLDRTLHNEQFF.

V and J are TRBV5-1 and TRBJ2-7, with a possible D match to TRBD1 (6 bases). Germline loops: CDR1 SGHRS, CDR2 YFSETQ. The CDR3 is 15 amino acids. The V end was cut by 0 bases, the J end by 2 bases, with 12 bases between. CDR3 protein: CASSLGVQGTYEQYF. CDR3 bases: TGCGCCAGCAGCTTGGGGGTCCAGGGGACCTACGAGCAGTACTTC.

This chain uses TRBV19 with TRBJ1-1, with 8 bases that match TRBD1. CDR3 size: 14 residues. Per germline, CDR1 LNHDA and CDR2 SQIVND (reference sequence). The trim removed 3 bases at V and 1 base at J, leaving 1 base unmatched. The CDR3, as DNA: TGTGCCAGTAGTATCAGGGGGCGGAACACTGAAGCTTTCTTT. It translates to CASSIRGRNTEAFF.

This chain uses TRBV7-2 with TRBJ2-3, with 9 nucleotides matching TRBD1. The CDR3 is 15 amino acids. The junction had 12 bases not matched to a gene; V was cut back by 5 bases and J by 9 bases. The germline CDR1 and CDR2 sequences are SGHTA and FQGNSA. CDR3 nucleotides: TGTGCCAGCAGCCGACAGGGGGGGGAAAAGGGAACGCAGTATTTT. Translating it yields CASSRQGGEKGTQYF.

The V gene is TRBV11-2, the J gene TRBJ1-2; D gene unclear. Trimming took off 0 bases at V and 4 bases at J, with 9 bases between the two ends. Germline lookup yields CDR1 SGHAT and CDR2 FQNNGV. This CDR3 is 14 amino acids long. In DNA form, the CDR3 reads TGTGCCAGCAGCTTAGATCGGACCGTCTATGGCTACACCTTC. Encoded protein: CASSLDRTVYGYTF.

As DNA, the CDR3 is TGTGCTAGTGGTTTGGGTCGGATTCAGTACTTC. It encodes CASGLGRIQYF. The V and J genes are TRBV12-5 and TRBJ2-4; D is unresolved. Germline V gene lookup returns CDR1 LGHNT and CDR2 FRNRAP. CDR3 length: 11 amino acids. V dropped 1 base and J dropped 10 bases, with 5 bases sitting between them.